This TCR beta chain was recorded in a study of human T cells and chemical hapten exposure. The time point: patch test 2, 6 weeks after DPC sensitization. Treatment: therapeutic diphenylcyclopropenone sensitization with weekly scalp DPC. Blood draws came first, before each patch test. Total RNA was extracted from unfractionated whole blood. TCRdb itself ran the RACE reads through MiXCR, one entry per CDR3 protein. The sample contains approximately 97,000 distinct CDR3 sequences, more than 9.5% of which appear only once. General study results and limits: Compared to controls, expanded TCRs made significantly more large clusters of similar CDR3s. Given that the donors had alopecia, their immune response may differ from that seen in healthy people.

This clonotype has a count of ten or more. Its antigen is unknown. Sequenced material: whole blood, taken in connection with sensitization to the hapten diphenylcyclopropenone (DPC). The receptor's source is a woman between 35 and 50 years old with alopecia areata. Some clones in this sample may be carry-over from other donors' samples.

CDR3 residues: CAISEPGTSGRAPNTGELFF. The CDR3 DNA reads as TGTGCCATCAGTGAGCCCGGGACTAGCGGGAGAGCCCCGAACACCGGGGAGCTGTTTTTT. The chain uses TRBV10-3 and TRBJ2-2; 14 bases line up with TRBD2. Germline CDR1 reads ENHRY; CDR2 reads SYGVKD. CDR3 length equals 20 residues. Losses at the gene ends were 2 bases for V and 0 bases for J; bases not matched to a gene: 8.